Sequencing of this T cell receptor beta chain was carried out in a study of human T cells and chemical hapten exposure. About the research overall: Patients were given diphenylcyclopropenone on the scalp weekly across the approximately 22-week study. Upper back patch tests used 0.01% DPC, scored after 6 days. Regarding the study as a whole: While controls formed fewer of them, expanded TCRs formed significantly more large CDR3 similarity clusters.

The time point denotes: patch test 2, 6 weeks after DPC sensitization. Treatment in this sample: therapeutic diphenylcyclopropenone sensitization with weekly scalp DPC. In the study's own analysis: Per sample, the median was about 95,000 TCRs, with values from roughly 23,000 to 640,000. Using its own MiXCR run on the RACE reads, TCRdb lists one record per CDR3 protein. The V and J calls were determined by TCRdb, not by the authors. Of 140,000 or so distinct CDR3 sequences in the sample, roughly 10% were seen once. This clonotype was detected a few times. Its antigen is not known. This CDR3 is built from 14 residues. V was clipped by 6 bases and J by 7 bases; unmatched bases: 9. Germline CDR1 and CDR2: MNHEY and SVGAGI.

The genes are TRBV6-5 and TRBJ2-1, with 7 bases identical to TRBD1. The sample was whole blood, taken in connection with sensitization to the hapten diphenylcyclopropenone (DPC). The TCR comes from a woman aged 50 to 60 with alopecia areata. Some clones in this sample may be carry-over from other donors' samples. CDR3 DNA sequence: TGTGCCAGCAGGAGGGACAGCCTATCTAATGAGCAGTTCTTC. This codes for CASRRDSLSNEQFF.